This T cell receptor (beta chain) came from a study of blood T cell repertoires in COVID-19. Study overall: COVID-19 samples from acute and convalescent phases originated in the United States, Italy and Spain.

One Seattle source followed patients from active infection through their disease course. The authors' processing: Using reference gene primer amplification, nucleated cell counts were estimated. Some clones are missing from TCRdb's copy, which holds only in-frame ones; the method was immunoSEQ multiplex PCR. That table gives V, J and clone size, and the DNA gave D and trimming. The sample lists some 49,000 clones, under 90% occurring once. Sequenced sample: peripheral blood. This sequence originates from an elderly woman with COVID-19, enrolled during active disease.

CDR3 DNA sequence: TGTGCCAGCAGCGAAACGTGGGCCCAAACCCCGAATGAGCAGTTCTTC. This translates into CASSETWAQTPNEQFF. This chain joins TRBV11-2 and TRBJ2-1, with unresolved D. Trimming left V 5 bases short and J 7 bases short, with 21 bases between. Germline V gene data show CDR1 as SGHAT and CDR2 as FQNNGV. This CDR3 contains 16 residues.